This paragraph reports one TCR beta chain. This clonotype has just a few counts. Its antigen target is currently unknown. The sample holds no much larger clone one base away, and base qualities are not on file. This sample was included in a study of T cell repertoires in cytomegalovirus infection (dated by TCRdb to between 2018 and 2020). Some background on the complete study: Alongside well-studied HLA-B-restricted epitopes, the peptide stimulations were aimed at recently identified HLA-C-restricted CMV epitopes, whose presentation resists viral immunomodulation. Donor HLA type was relevant to the analysis, as public TCR beta signatures indicated carriage of CMV infection together with the matching HLA type.

Sequencing relied on an Illumina HiSeq 1500. TCRdb took the public reads, trimmed them with fastp at Q25, ran MiXCR for clone calling and kept in-frame beta chains. Each CDR3 protein gets just one entry, which takes the most common genes and DNA from the rows behind it. The sample data list about 920,000 distinct CDR3 sequences, and less than 35% of these were observed just once. The top ten hold 11% to 15% of the sample. General study outcomes and caveats: The ex vivo response was dominated by HLA-C-restricted CMV-specific TCR beta clonotypes, which also provided the single most frequent clonotype in two of eight donors. In both this cohort and an independent roughly 330-donor cohort, the cumulative frequency of public TCR beta family members distinguished carriers of CMV infection plus the relevant HLA type.

Read against the paper, the sample's treatment or condition label means: in vitro stimulation with specific CMV peptide epitopes to enrich CMV-specific T cells. V drops 11 bases and J drops 6 bases, leaving 22 bases in between. The germline V gene yields MNHNS for CDR1 and SASEGT for CDR2. The CDR3 holds 14 amino acids from the cysteine to the phenylalanine. Of the read, only the CDR3 DNA is kept; its 42 bases are in frame from base 1. The TCR comes from a human donor in good health (CMV status not recorded). Some clones in this sample may be carry-over from other donors' samples. The material sequenced was cultured CD8+ T cells from PBMCs, taken from culture after CMV antigen stimulation. The chain is encoded by TRBV6-1 joined to TRBJ1-1, with TRBD1 tentatively as D gene (5 bases match). The CDR3 here reads CASGDGGYGSEAFF. At the DNA level, the sequence is TGTGCCTCGGGAGACGGGGGTTACGGGTCTGAAGCTTTCTTT.